Sequencing of this T cell receptor beta chain was carried out in a study of CD8+ T cells in alopecia areata. Overall study context: Tofacitinib continued for 6 to 18 months and was then withheld for 6 months.

Germline V CDR1 and CDR2: MNHEY, SVGAGI. The CDR3 covers 15 residues. Extracted RNA was reverse transcribed into cDNA, the sequencing template. Assay used: immunoSEQ multiplex PCR; TCRdb lists only in-frame clones, some missing. The repertoire holds some 180,000 clones, with approximately 62% as singletons. Obtained from alopecia areata patients were lesional scalp punch biopsies along with peripheral blood. On this clone itself: Its cognate antigen is unknown. One end of the junction is discordant with germline, which a read error may explain.

Points from the study as a whole: Clonality in lesional scalp, especially alopecia totalis/universalis, exceeded that of normal scalp.

The sample was CD4+ T cells sorted from blood, taken at week 0. The V call is TRBV6-5, the J call TRBJ1-4; D is unresolved. This TCR derives from a human donor with alopecia areata. The DNA for the CDR3 is TGTGCCAGCAGTAACTCACTGGCGCGTTTTGAAAAACTGTTTTTT. Encoded protein: CASSNSLARFEKLFF.